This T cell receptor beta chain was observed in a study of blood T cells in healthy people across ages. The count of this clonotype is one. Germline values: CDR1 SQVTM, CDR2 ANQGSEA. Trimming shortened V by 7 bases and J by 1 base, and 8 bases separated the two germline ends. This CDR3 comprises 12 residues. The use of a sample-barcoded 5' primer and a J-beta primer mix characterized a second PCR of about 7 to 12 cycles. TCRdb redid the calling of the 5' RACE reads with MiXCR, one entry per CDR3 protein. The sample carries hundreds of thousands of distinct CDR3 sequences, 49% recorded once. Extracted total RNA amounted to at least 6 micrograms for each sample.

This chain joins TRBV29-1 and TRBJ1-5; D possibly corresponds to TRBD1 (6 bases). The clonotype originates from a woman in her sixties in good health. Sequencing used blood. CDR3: CSAGQSNQPQHF. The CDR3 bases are TGCAGCGCCGGACAGAGCAATCAGCCCCAGCATTTT.